This passage covers 29 T cell receptor beta chains from one sample sequenced in a study of blood T cells in healthy people across ages. Using a J-beta primer mix together with a sample-barcoded 5' primer, a second PCR was run for about 6 to 11 cycles. Using its own MiXCR run on the 5' RACE reads, TCRdb lists one record per CDR3 protein. The table records 890,000 or so distinct CDR3 sequences, around 62% of them present only once. Sequenced sample: blood. The receptors shown here come from a man aged 30 to 39 in good health.

CDR3 nucleotides: TGCGCCAGCAGCTTTCCCGTTACAGGGGAGGCGAACACTGAAGCTTTCTTT. Residues: CASSFPVTGEANTEAFF. V gene TRBV5-1 combines with J gene TRBJ1-1, with 7 bases matching TRBD1. The CDR3 extends over 17 amino acids. Trimming removed 2 bases from V and 1 base from J; junction bases left unmatched: 11. Germline CDR1 is SGHRS and CDR2 is YFSETQ.

The V call is TRBV29-1, the J call TRBJ2-1; D ambiguous. The germline V gene encodes CDR1 SQVTM and CDR2 ANQGSEA. V lost 4 bases and J lost 3, with 10 bases in between. The CDR3 length is 13 residues. Here the CDR3 reads CSVGGRNYNEQFF. The CDR3 DNA reads TGCAGCGTTGGGGGTCGTAACTACAATGAGCAGTTCTTC.

The gene calls are TRBV6-5 and TRBJ2-5, with D perhaps TRBD1 (6 bases). The length of the CDR3 is 13 residues. Trimming removed 8 bases at V and 5 bases at J, with 15 bases between. Germline assignment: CDR1 MNHEY and CDR2 SVGAGI. The chain's CDR3 is CASRRGSLETQYF. The CDR3 nucleotides read TGTGCCAGCCGAAGGGGGTCTTTGGAGACCCAGTACTTC.

This sequence joins TRBV12-3 or TRBV12-4 and TRBJ1-5; no firm D call. This CDR3 has 16 residues. Trimming shortened V by 6 bases and J by 5 bases, and 20 bases separated the two germline ends. Here the CDR3 reads CASSGQQGLGYQPQHF. DNA of the CDR3: TGTGCCAGCAGCGGCCAGCAAGGCCTTGGGTATCAGCCCCAGCATTTT.

This chain uses TRBV10-3 with TRBJ2-4; 8 bases map to TRBD1. V gave up 2 bases and J gave up 2 bases; unmatched junction bases: 5. The CDR3 extends over 16 amino acids. CDR1 is ENHRY and CDR2 is SYGVKD in the germline V gene. The CDR3 is CAISEGQGFTKNIQYF. CDR3 sequence (DNA): TGTGCCATCAGTGAGGGACAGGGATTTACCAAAAACATTCAGTACTTC.

The CDR3 DNA sequence: TGTGCCAGCGGCGAGACTACCCGGGCCGGGGAGCTGTTTTTT. It yields the protein CASGETTRAGELFF. The chain employs TRBV6-1 and TRBJ2-2; a weak D match, TRBD2 (5 bases). V lost 8 bases, J lost 6 bases, and 16 bases lay in between. The CDR3 runs to 14 residues. Germline V CDR1 and CDR2: MNHNS, SASEGT.

The chain recombines TRBV20-1 with TRBJ2-3; possibly TRBD2 for D (5 bases). CDR3 length equals 14 residues. Germline values: CDR1 DFQATT, CDR2 SNEGSKA (reference sequence). The V and J ends lost 6 bases and 0 bases respectively, with 13 bases between them. CDR3 bases: TGCAGTGCAGAGGGTCGGACTAGCACAGATACGCAGTATTTT. The encoded protein is CSAEGRTSTDTQYF.

This chain uses TRBV12-3 or TRBV12-4 with TRBJ1-2, with 9 bases fitting TRBD1. The J segment lost 1 base and the V segment lost 7 bases, leaving 4 bases of the junction unmatched. The CDR3 is 14 amino acids. The CDR3: CASILTGGNYGYTF. The CDR3 nucleotides are TGTGCCAGCATATTGACAGGGGGTAACTATGGCTACACCTTC.

The table lists this clonotype with a few counts. The rearrangement joins TRBV7-2 to TRBJ1-5; 10 bases align to TRBD1. CDR3 length equals 16 residues. Losses at the gene ends were 4 bases for V and 2 bases for J; bases not matched to a gene: 5. Germline CDR1 reads SGHTA; CDR2 reads FQGNSA. CDR3: CASSSGQGGGNQPQHF. CDR3 coding DNA: TGTGCCAGCAGCTCAGGACAGGGGGGCGGCAATCAGCCCCAGCATTTT.

J is TRBJ1-5 and V is TRBV5-1; 10 bases agree with TRBD1. Losses at the gene ends were 5 bases for V and 5 bases for J; bases not matched to a gene: 10. Germline values: CDR1 SGHRS, CDR2 YFSETQ. The CDR3 runs to 16 residues. CDR3 amino acids: CASRDRDRGPYQPQHF. CDR3 bases: TGCGCCAGCAGGGACCGGGACAGGGGACCCTATCAGCCCCAGCATTTT.

V gene TRBV24-1 combines with J gene TRBJ2-1; a possible D gene is TRBD2 (5 bases). Looked up from germline, CDR1 is KGHDR and CDR2 is SFDVKD. This CDR3 spans 14 amino acids. The V and J ends lost 4 bases and 6 bases respectively, with 12 bases between them. CDR3 nucleotide sequence: TGTGCCACCAGTGAAGTGGGAGTGTCCAATGAGCAGTTCTTC. Translation: CATSEVGVSNEQFF.

The V and J genes are TRBV9 and TRBJ2-1, with 9 bases that match TRBD2. The junction had 15 bases not matched to a gene; V was cut back by 4 bases and J by 7 bases. Per the germline V gene, CDR1 is SGDLS and CDR2 is YYNGEE. This CDR3 region has 17 residues. The CDR3 loop is CASSSIAGELGLNEQFF. Written as DNA, the CDR3 is TGTGCCAGCAGCTCTATAGCGGGGGAATTAGGGTTGAATGAGCAGTTCTTC.

Only a few counts were recorded for this clonotype. The V gene is TRBV20-1, the J gene TRBJ2-5; no clear D gene. CDR3 size: 13 residues. Germline values: CDR1 DFQATT, CDR2 SNEGSKA (reference sequence). The V end was cut by 1 base, the J end by 4 bases, with 10 bases between. The CDR3 region has the DNA TGCAGTGCTAGAGTCTTCGCCGGAGAGACCCAGTACTTC. Protein: CSARVFAGETQYF.

The J gene is TRBJ1-6, the V gene TRBV6-1; D ambiguous. Between the trimmed V and J ends, which lost 1 base and 9 bases, there was a span of 13 bases. Germline CDR1 MNHNS, CDR2 SASEGT. The CDR3 runs to 15 residues. The CDR3 sequence: CASSEVRGIGSPLHF. The CDR3 region has the DNA TGTGCCAGCAGTGAAGTTAGAGGGATCGGTTCACCCCTCCACTTT.

On this clonotype itself: The junction departs from the called germline gene at one end, perhaps through a read error. The chain links TRBV7-2 to TRBJ2-3; D may match TRBD1 or TRBD2 (5 bases each). The germline V gene has CDR1 SGHTA and CDR2 FQGNSA. This CDR3 is 15 amino acids long. The CDR3 sequence: CVSTRRRDSTDTQYF. Written as DNA, the CDR3 is TGTGTCAGCACGAGACGCAGGGACAGCACAGATACGCAGTATTTT.

V usage is TRBV9 and J usage is TRBJ2-5; D might be TRBD2 (7 bases). V was cut by 0 bases and J by 1 base, with 16 bases left in between. CDR3 length: 17 amino acids. The germline V gene encodes CDR1 SGDLS and CDR2 YYNGEE. The CDR3 coding sequence is TGTGCCAGCAGCGTAGCTTCGGCGGGGGCCCTCCAAGAGACCCAGTACTTC. Its protein product is CASSVASAGALQETQYF.

The genes are TRBV7-2 and TRBJ2-7; TRBD1 might be the D (5 bases). This CDR3 is built from 14 residues. Germline V gene lookup returns CDR1 SGHTA and CDR2 FQGNSA. Trimming left V 1 base short and J 3 bases short, with 10 bases between. This CDR3 is CASSLVQADYEQYF. CDR3 DNA: TGTGCCAGCAGCTTAGTACAGGCCGACTACGAGCAGTACTTC.

The CDR3 loop is CASRKGGEYGYTF. For the CDR3, the DNA is TGTGCCAGCAGGAAGGGGGGGGAGTATGGCTACACCTTC. The V call is TRBV6-5, the J call TRBJ1-2, with D possibly being TRBD1 (6 bases). V lost 6 bases to trimming and J lost 5 bases, with 13 bases between them. Per germline, CDR1 MNHEY and CDR2 SVGAGI. This CDR3 comprises 13 residues.

Notes on this clonotype: One base away lies a much larger clone, so this may be a sequencing read error. CDR3 sequence reads: CASSVDGSFYEQYF. The CDR3 bases are TGTGCCAGCAGCGTAGATGGCAGCTTCTACGAGCAGTACTTC. The chain combines TRBV7-6 with TRBJ2-4; no definite D call. The better agreement between TRBJ2-7 and the DNA end casts doubt on the J call. Germline CDR1 reads SGHVS; CDR2 reads FNYEAQ. CDR3 length: 14 amino acids.

V usage is TRBV2 and J usage is TRBJ2-7; D is uncertain. Germline V gives CDR1 SNHLY, CDR2 FYNNEI. Trimming left V 7 bases short and J 9 bases short, with 13 bases between. The CDR3 contains 11 residues. CDR3 residues: CASTEAGWQYF. The CDR3, as DNA: TGTGCCAGCACCGAGGCCGGTTGGCAGTACTTC.

This clonotype has a handful of counts. This chain joins TRBV9 and TRBJ2-7; 7 bases are a match to TRBD1. The CDR3 totals 14 residues. V dropped 1 base and J dropped 5; count of bases not matched to a gene: 6. Germline V lookup: CDR1 SGDLS, CDR2 YYNGEE. This CDR3 is CASSVRPGQDEQYF. The CDR3 DNA is TGTGCCAGCAGCGTACGTCCCGGACAGGACGAGCAGTACTTC.

The chain uses TRBV20-1 and TRBJ1-2, with D hard to call. Trimming took off 0 bases at V and 4 bases at J, with 9 bases between the two ends. Germline CDR1 DFQATT, CDR2 SNEGSKA (reference sequence). The CDR3 sequence is 13 residues long. The CDR3 bases are TGCAGTGCTAGAGATCACACTTCCTATGGCTACACCTTC. Protein product: CSARDHTSYGYTF.

CDR3 residues: CSFRTEPSYEQYF. CDR3 coding DNA: TGCAGTTTCAGGACAGAGCCTTCCTACGAGCAGTACTTC. The rearrangement uses TRBV20-1 and TRBJ2-7, with a tentative D call TRBD1 (6 bases). Trimming removed 8 bases at V and 1 base at J, with 15 bases between. The CDR3 loop spans 13 amino acids. The germline gives CDR1 DFQATT, CDR2 SNEGSKA (reference sequence).

CDR3 protein: CATSDLDSRGRDIQYF. As DNA, the CDR3 is TGTGCCACCAGTGATTTGGATAGCCGGGGTAGGGACATTCAGTACTTC. This chain connects TRBV24-1 to TRBJ2-4; the D gene is possibly TRBD2 (5 bases). Trimming left V 0 bases short and J 8 bases short, with 16 bases between. CDR1 is KGHDR, CDR2 SFDVKD, per germline. CDR3 size: 16 residues.

This clonotype was seen just once. The genes are TRBV4-3 and TRBJ1-4, with 7 bases fitting TRBD1. Germline V gene data show CDR1 as LGHNA and CDR2 as YSLEER. The CDR3 has 14 amino acids. J was trimmed by 8 bases and V by 4 bases; bases with no gene match: 7. CDR3: CASSRETGQEKLFF. DNA for the CDR3: TGCGCCAGCAGCCGCGAGACAGGGCAAGAAAAACTGTTTTTT.

J is TRBJ1-2 and V is TRBV20-1; tentatively, D is TRBD1 (5 bases). Germline V CDR1 and CDR2: DFQATT, SNEGSKA (reference sequence). With 3 bases removed from V and 8 bases from J, the gap between germline ends came to 22 bases. The CDR3 consists of 15 residues. The CDR3 protein is CSASLPITGYWGYTF. The CDR3 region has the DNA TGCAGTGCTAGTCTCCCCATTACAGGTTACTGGGGCTACACCTTC.

A few counts support this clonotype. V usage is TRBV28 and J usage is TRBJ1-6; D ambiguous. Germline-derived CDR1 and CDR2 are MDHEN and SYDVKM. The CDR3 totals 13 residues. V lost 3 bases and J lost 6, with 6 bases in between. CDR3 DNA: TGTGCCAGCAGTTTGACGATTAATTCACCCCTCCACTTT. Residues: CASSLTINSPLHF.

The genes are TRBV10-3 and TRBJ1-6; no firm D call. CDR1 and CDR2 from the germline V gene are ENHRY and SYGVKD. CDR3 length equals 15 residues. Trimming took 0 bases from V and 9 from J, leaving 12 bases between them. The CDR3 loop reads CAISESDNFVSPLHF. The CDR3 DNA is TGTGCCATCAGTGAGTCCGATAATTTCGTTTCACCCCTCCACTTT.

This chain connects TRBV11-2 to TRBJ2-4; 8 bases fit TRBD1. J was trimmed by 1 base and V by 1 base; bases with no gene match: 12. This CDR3 has 19 residues. Germline CDR1 reads SGHAT; CDR2 reads FQNNGV. The CDR3, as DNA: TGTGCCAGCAGCTTAGGTTTTCGCGGACAGGGTATCGCCAAAAACATTCAGTACTTC. Protein sequence: CASSLGFRGQGIAKNIQYF.